Below are 6 T cell receptor beta chains sequenced from a single sample in a study of vaccination and CD4 T cells after COVID-19. Sequenced with the Oncomine TCR Beta short-read assay was DNA taken from cultured CD4+ T cells. TCRdb reprocessed the PCR reads via MiXCR and lists one record per CDR3 protein. The table shows some 11,000 distinct CDR3 sequences, with around 80% occurring only once. Their recognized antigens are unknown. Treatment defined: approximately 11-day PBMC culture with coronavirus spike peptide pools or control peptides (ViraFEST assay). The sample comprised CD4+ T cells from blood, cultured in vitro. These receptors came from a human donor who had recovered from COVID-19.

The CDR3 spells CATSRERGSNYGYTF. For the CDR3, the DNA is TGTGCCACCAGCAGAGAGCGGGGCTCCAACTATGGCTACACCTTC. The genes are TRBV15 and TRBJ1-2; possible D gene TRBD1, 5 bases. Germline CDR1 and CDR2: LNHNV and YYDKDF (reference sequence). Trimming removed 0 bases from V and 2 bases from J, with 10 bases in between. The CDR3 has 15 amino acids.

This chain connects TRBV6-1 to TRBJ1-5; D ambiguous. This CDR3 comprises 15 residues. Germline CDR1 MNHNS, CDR2 SASEGT. V lost 4 bases, J lost 5 bases, and 15 bases lay in between. The CDR3 region is CASSVNRVGDQPQHF. The CDR3 DNA reads TGTGCCAGCAGTGTGAACCGGGTAGGCGATCAGCCCCAGCATTTT.

The V gene is TRBV10-3, the J gene TRBJ1-5; TRBD1 is a possible D gene (5 bases). Germline V CDR1 and CDR2: ENHRY, SYGVKD. V was pared by 1 base and J by 2 bases, with 9 bases between. The CDR3 consists of 15 residues. The CDR3 bases are TGTGCCATCAGTGAGTGGGGGGAGGGCAATCAGCCCCAGCATTTT. This translates into CAISEWGEGNQPQHF.

This rearrangement joins TRBV5-8 to TRBJ1-2, with 8 bases identical to TRBD1. The CDR3 totals 13 residues. V lost 3 bases to trimming and J lost 5 bases; unmatched junction nucleotides: 3. Germline CDR1 and CDR2: SGHTS and YDEGEE. DNA for the CDR3: TGTGCCAGCAGCTCCAGGGGGCCATATGGCTACACCTTC. Amino acids: CASSSRGPYGYTF.

The V gene is TRBV6-2 or TRBV6-3, the J gene TRBJ1-2; no definite D call. This CDR3 spans 14 amino acids. V was cut by 2 bases and J by 6 bases, with 13 bases left in between. Per germline, CDR1 MNHEY and CDR2 SVGEGT. The CDR3 loop reads CASSYALVKNGYTF. As DNA, the CDR3 is TGTGCCAGCAGTTACGCGTTAGTTAAGAATGGCTACACCTTC.

The CDR3 DNA sequence: TGTGCCAGCAGTTACGTCCCTAACTATGGCTACACCTTC. It encodes CASSYVPNYGYTF. This chain joins TRBV6-5 and TRBJ1-2; D not certain. V was clipped by 2 bases and J by 0 bases, with 4 bases between them. The CDR3 is 13 residues long. Germline V gene lookup returns CDR1 MNHEY and CDR2 SVGAGI.